This T cell receptor (beta chain) came from a study of post-analysis software for immune sequencing data. Study conclusions and caveats: Diversity measured as normalized Chao1 was significantly lower in multiple sclerosis patients than in controls. With TRBV5-6, TRBV5-1 and TRBV20-1 included, about five TRBV segments were more frequent in patients than in controls.

In its sample, this clonotype was seen a few times. Its antigen remains unidentified. Presence of unique molecular identifiers characterized the TCR beta cDNA libraries. TCRdb reanalysed the PCR reads using MiXCR and keeps one entry per CDR3 protein. The data contain about 770,000 distinct CDR3 sequences, about half of them singletons. V was cut by 4 bases and J by 0 bases, with 16 bases left in between. CDR1 and CDR2 from the germline V gene are MDHEN and SYDVKM. This CDR3 spans 18 amino acids. This clonotype was obtained from a girl aged 10-17 years with multiple sclerosis. The gene calls are TRBV28 and TRBJ2-6; no clear D gene. The sample taken for sequencing was blood. The CDR3 bases are TGTGCCAGCAGTTCTTGGAACCCTCTTAGCTCTGGGGCCAACGTCCTGACTTTC. This gives the protein CASSSWNPLSSGANVLTF. The complete variable domain, with remaining parts taken from reference TRBV28 and TRBJ2-6, reads DVKVTQSSRYLVKRTGEKVFLECVQDMDHENMFWYRQDPGLGLRLIYFSYDVKMKEKGDIPEGYSVSREKKERFSLILESASTNQTSMYLCASSSWNPLSSGANVLTFGAGSRLTVL.